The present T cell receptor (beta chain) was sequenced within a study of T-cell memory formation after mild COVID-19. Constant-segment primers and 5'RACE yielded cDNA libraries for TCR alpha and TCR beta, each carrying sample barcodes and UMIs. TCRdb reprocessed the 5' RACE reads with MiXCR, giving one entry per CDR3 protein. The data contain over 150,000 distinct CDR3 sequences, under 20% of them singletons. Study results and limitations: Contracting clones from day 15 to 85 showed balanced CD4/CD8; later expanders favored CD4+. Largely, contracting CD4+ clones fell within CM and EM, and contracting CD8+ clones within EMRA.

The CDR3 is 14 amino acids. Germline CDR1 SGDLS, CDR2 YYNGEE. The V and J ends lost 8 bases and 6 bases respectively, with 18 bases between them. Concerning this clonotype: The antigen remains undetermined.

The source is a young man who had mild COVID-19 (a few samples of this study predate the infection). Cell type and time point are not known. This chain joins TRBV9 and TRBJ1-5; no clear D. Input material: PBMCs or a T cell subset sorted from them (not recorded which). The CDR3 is CASTTEAVGQPQHF. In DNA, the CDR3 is TGTGCCAGTACGACCGAGGCCGTTGGTCAGCCCCAGCATTTT.